This TCR beta chain was recorded in a study of blood T cell repertoires in COVID-19. The overall study: Collection of acute and convalescent COVID-19 samples took place in the United States, Italy and Spain. The cDNA or gDNA used as material had been derived from T cells, B-cell-depleted T cells, or PBMCs.

Under the authors' procedure: Reference gene primer amplification gave estimated nucleated cell counts. Method: immunoSEQ multiplex PCR; TCRdb's copy keeps in-frame clones and lacks some. V, J and clone size reflect that table, while D and trimming were determined from the DNA. The sample lists around 280,000 clones, around nine tenths seen once, with over 6% in the top ten. The recovered donors of Cohort 3 showed two negative PCRs, clearance, or symptom resolution. This clone has more than one count but fewer than ten. The germline V gene has CDR1 PRHDT and CDR2 FYEKMQ (reference sequence). The V and J ends lost 3 bases and 1 base respectively, with 13 bases between them. This CDR3 spans 15 amino acids.

The chain is built from TRBV13 and TRBJ2-7; the D gene is possibly TRBD2 (6 bases). The sample consisted of PBMCs or T cells enriched from blood (not recorded which). This TCR derives from a woman between 40 and 55 years old who had recovered from COVID-19. The CDR3 loop is CASSLGGPSSYEQYF. CDR3 DNA: TGTGCCAGCAGCTTGGGAGGCCCCTCTTCCTACGAGCAGTACTTC.